What follows is one T cell receptor (beta chain) and its context. The antigen is unknown. Possible read error: a much larger clone is one base away. The data are from a study of neurological immune-mediated disorders. Study-wide results and caveats: CDR3 amino acid sequences of expanded clones were not shared across subjects, a result suggesting private repertoires in all groups.

As for the cDNA, it was generated by 5'RACE with 10-nucleotide random UMIs. TCRdb itself ran the 5' RACE reads through MiXCR, one entry per CDR3 protein. This table holds 55,000 to 60,000 distinct CDR3 sequences, around 3.4% found once. CDR1 and CDR2 from the germline V gene are SGHRS and YFSETQ. The CDR3 extends over 16 amino acids. Trimming took 1 base from V and 1 from J; bases not matched to a gene: 5. The rearrangement joins TRBV5-1 to TRBJ1-3, with 7 bases identical to TRBD1. The clonotype comes from a woman aged 25 to 39 with multiple sclerosis. Specimen: PBMCs. The CDR3 region is CASSLMGQKSGNTIYF. Here the CDR3 DNA reads TGCGCCAGCAGCTTGATGGGACAGAAATCTGGAAACACCATATATTTT. Full variable domain (remainder filled in from reference TRBV5-1 and TRBJ1-3): KAGVTQTPRYLIKTRGQQVTLSCSPISGHRSVSWYQQTPGQGLQFLFEYFSETQRNKGNFPGRFSGRQFSNSRSEMNVSTLELGDSALYLCASSLMGQKSGNTIYFGEGSWLTVV.